The 9 T cell receptor beta chains reported below all come from one sample, sequenced in a study of graft-versus-host responses after intestinal transplantation. No antigens are known for them. The assay was immunoSEQ multiplex PCR, and TCRdb's table has in-frame clones only and misses some. The sample comprises tens of thousands of clones, approximately 94% of which are singletons, and 0.22% rests with the top ten. The material was unstimulated CD4+ T cells sorted from spleen or lymph node cells, obtained before transplant. The receptors stem from a human donor who was the organ donor for an intestinal transplant.

This clone showed up just a few times. The genes are TRBV25-1 and TRBJ1-1; D remains unclear. Germline values: CDR1 MGHDK, CDR2 SYGVNS. The CDR3 consists of 13 residues. V was clipped by 2 bases and J by 0 bases, with 4 bases between them. CDR3 protein: CASSEGVNTEAFF. The CDR3 nucleotides are TGTGCCAGCAGTGAAGGGGTGAACACTGAAGCTTTCTTT.

The V and J genes are TRBV5-1 and TRBJ2-7; no definite D call. Looked up from germline, CDR1 is SGHRS and CDR2 is YFSETQ. The CDR3 has 14 residues. The V end was cut by 0 bases, the J end by 0 bases, with 7 bases between. DNA for the CDR3: TGCGCCAGCAGCTTGGAGGGCTTCTCCTACGAGCAGTACTTC. It translates to CASSLEGFSYEQYF.

The chain has TRBV4-3 and TRBJ1-6; D uncertain. CDR1 and CDR2 from the germline V gene are LGHNA and YSLEER. V lost 0 bases and J lost 0, with 9 bases in between. The CDR3 loop spans 17 amino acids. CDR3 nucleotide sequence: TGCGCCAGCAGCCAAGAGCCGGGTCCCTCCTATAATTCACCCCTCCACTTT. Its translation is CASSQEPGPSYNSPLHF.

The V call is TRBV7-3, the J call TRBJ2-3; 10 bases line up with TRBD1. From germline, CDR1 is SGHTA and CDR2 FQGTGA. CDR3 length: 16 amino acids. The V segment lost 5 bases and the J segment 0 bases; nucleotides outside the gene matches: 5. The CDR3 region is CASSMTGGRSTDTQYF. The CDR3 DNA reads TGTGCCAGCAGCATGACAGGGGGCCGCAGCACAGATACGCAGTATTTT.

V usage is TRBV4-3 and J usage is TRBJ2-4, with 12 bases that match TRBD2. After removal of 4 bases from V and 0 bases from J, the junction contained 13 bases not matched to a gene. Per germline, CDR1 LGHNA and CDR2 YSLEER. This CDR3 region has 20 residues. The CDR3 sequence is CASSLHGLAGGTLAKNIQYF. The CDR3 DNA reads as TGCGCCAGCAGCCTACACGGGCTAGCGGGGGGGACCCTAGCCAAAAACATTCAGTACTTC.

The V and J genes are TRBV10-3 and TRBJ1-2; 8 nucleotides align to TRBD1. The CDR3 contains 13 residues. In germline, CDR1 is ENHRY, CDR2 SYGVKD. The ends lost 5 bases at V and 5 bases at J; junction bases unmatched: 4. The CDR3 loop reads CAISTDRDYGYTF. The CDR3 coding sequence is TGTGCCATCAGTACGGACAGGGATTATGGCTACACCTTC.

The chain is built from TRBV12-2 and TRBJ2-7; whether TRBD2, the table's D call, matches the DNA was not checked. TRBV12-2 is noted as a pseudogene. The CDR3 length is 16 residues. In DNA, the CDR3 is TGTGCAAGTCGCTCCCGACTAGCGGGGGGGCCCCACGAGCAGTACTTC. Protein: CASRSRLAGGPHEQYF.

The rearrangement links TRBV27 to TRBJ2-4, with 8 bases lining up with TRBD1. The CDR3 loop spans 16 amino acids. Germline trimming cut 6 bases from V and 7 bases from J; bases unmatched to any gene: 14. From germline, CDR1 is MNHEY and CDR2 SMNVEV (reference sequence). The CDR3 DNA follows: TGTGCCAGCAGATCCCATCTCCAGGGGGCGCGGAACATTCAGTACTTC. Translating it yields CASRSHLQGARNIQYF.

This chain joins TRBV6-5 and TRBJ1-5; the D is unclear. The CDR3 runs to 12 residues. The V end was cut by 2 bases, the J end by 7 bases, with 6 bases between. Germline assignment: CDR1 MNHEY and CDR2 SVGAGI. CDR3 sequence reads: CASSYGTQPQHF. Written as DNA, the CDR3 is TGTGCCAGCAGTTACGGCACACAGCCCCAGCATTTT.